Shown below are 2 T cell receptor beta chains from a single sample sequenced in a study of T-cell memory formation after mild COVID-19. TCRdb fed the 5' RACE reads into MiXCR, producing one record per CDR3 protein. The data hold under 400,000 distinct CDR3 sequences, with roughly 20% observed a single time. The material sequenced was PBMCs or a T cell subset sorted from them (not recorded which). The receptors were gathered from an adult woman who had mild COVID-19 (a few samples of this study predate the infection). Cell type and time point are not known.

The chain combines TRBV24-1 with TRBJ2-1; 14 positions match TRBD2. Trimming took 1 base from V and 5 from J; bases not matched to a gene: 6. In germline, CDR1 is KGHDR, CDR2 SFDVKD. This CDR3 has 18 amino acids. CDR3 region: CATSDFTPTSGGDNEQFF. Here the CDR3 DNA reads TGTGCCACCAGTGATTTCACCCCGACTAGCGGGGGGGACAATGAGCAGTTCTTC.

The chain recombines TRBV3-1 with TRBJ2-7, with TRBD2 as a possible D gene (6 bases). V was clipped by 1 base and J by 2 bases, with 15 bases between them. The germline V gene has CDR1 LGHDT and CDR2 YNNKEL (reference sequence). This CDR3 has 16 residues. For the CDR3, the DNA is TGTGCCAGCAGCCAAGTCTGGGTAGCGGCCCCCTACGAGCAGTACTTC. Translating it yields CASSQVWVAAPYEQYF.